This TCR beta chain appears in the sequencing data of a study of early T cells in non-severe SARS-CoV-2 infection. TCRdb reanalysed the 5' RACE reads using MiXCR and keeps one entry per CDR3 protein. The sample contains some 33,000 distinct CDR3 sequences, around 5.9% of which appear only once. V was shortened by 0 bases and J by 2 bases, with 15 bases between the two germline ends. Germline CDR1 is SGHAT and CDR2 is FQNNGV. This CDR3 is 17 amino acids long. Many counts were recorded for this clonotype. The chain joins TRBV11-2 to TRBJ2-3, with D tentatively TRBD1 or TRBD2 (6 bases each). Material for sequencing was whole blood. The sequence derives from an adult who was a healthcare worker with PCR-confirmed SARS-CoV-2 infection or an uninfected control (not recorded which). The DNA for the CDR3 is TGTGCCAGCAGCTTAGATAGGTGGAGGGGGGACACAGATACGCAGTATTTT. This translates into CASSLDRWRGDTDTQYF.